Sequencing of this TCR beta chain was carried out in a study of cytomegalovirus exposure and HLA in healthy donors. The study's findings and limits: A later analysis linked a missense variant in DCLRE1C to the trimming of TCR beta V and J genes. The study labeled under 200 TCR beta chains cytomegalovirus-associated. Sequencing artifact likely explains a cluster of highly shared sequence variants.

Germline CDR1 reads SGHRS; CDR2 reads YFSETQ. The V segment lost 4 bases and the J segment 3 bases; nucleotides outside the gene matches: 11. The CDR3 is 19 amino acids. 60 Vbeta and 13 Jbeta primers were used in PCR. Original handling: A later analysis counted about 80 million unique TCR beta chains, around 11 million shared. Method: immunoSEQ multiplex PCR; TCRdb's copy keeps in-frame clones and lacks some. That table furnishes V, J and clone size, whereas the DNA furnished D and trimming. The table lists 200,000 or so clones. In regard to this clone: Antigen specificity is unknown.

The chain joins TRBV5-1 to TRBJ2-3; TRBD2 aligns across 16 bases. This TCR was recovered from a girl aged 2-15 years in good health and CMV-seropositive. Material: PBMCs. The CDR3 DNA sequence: TGCGCCAGCAGCGCACCCGGGACTAGCGGGAGGGGTTGGACAGATACGCAGTATTTT. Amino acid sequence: CASSAPGTSGRGWTDTQYF.